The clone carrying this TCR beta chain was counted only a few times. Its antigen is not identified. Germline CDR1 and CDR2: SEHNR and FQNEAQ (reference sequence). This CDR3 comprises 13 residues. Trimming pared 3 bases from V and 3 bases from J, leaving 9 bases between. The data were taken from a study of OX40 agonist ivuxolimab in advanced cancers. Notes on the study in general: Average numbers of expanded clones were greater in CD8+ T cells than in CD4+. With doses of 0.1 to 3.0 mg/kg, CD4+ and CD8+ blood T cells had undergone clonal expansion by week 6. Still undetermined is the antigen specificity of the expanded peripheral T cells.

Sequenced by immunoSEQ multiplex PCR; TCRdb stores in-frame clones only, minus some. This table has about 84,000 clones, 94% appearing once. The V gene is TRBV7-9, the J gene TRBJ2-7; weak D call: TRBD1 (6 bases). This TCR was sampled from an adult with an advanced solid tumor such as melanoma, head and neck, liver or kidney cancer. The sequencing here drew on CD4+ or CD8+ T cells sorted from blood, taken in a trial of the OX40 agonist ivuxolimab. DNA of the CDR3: TGTGCCAGCAGCTTTTGGGACAACTACGAGCAGTACTTC. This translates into CASSFWDNYEQYF.